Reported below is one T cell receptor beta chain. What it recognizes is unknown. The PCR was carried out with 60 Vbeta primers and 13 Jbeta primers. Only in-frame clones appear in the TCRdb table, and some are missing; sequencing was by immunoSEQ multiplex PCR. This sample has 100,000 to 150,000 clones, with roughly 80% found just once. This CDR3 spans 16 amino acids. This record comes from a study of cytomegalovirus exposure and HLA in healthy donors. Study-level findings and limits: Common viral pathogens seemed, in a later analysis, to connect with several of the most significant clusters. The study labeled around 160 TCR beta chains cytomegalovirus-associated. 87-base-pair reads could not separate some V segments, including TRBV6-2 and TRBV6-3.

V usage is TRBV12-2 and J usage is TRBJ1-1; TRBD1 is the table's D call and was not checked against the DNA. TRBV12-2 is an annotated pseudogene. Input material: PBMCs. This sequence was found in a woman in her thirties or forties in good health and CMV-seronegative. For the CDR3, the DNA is TGTGCAAGTCAAAAAAAGGACAGGGATTCGAACACTGAAGCTTTCTTT. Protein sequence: CASQKKDRDSNTEAFF.